A selection of T cell receptor beta chains follows, all from one sample in a study of blood T cells in healthy people across ages. Via MiXCR, TCRdb re-called the 5' RACE reads, giving one row per CDR3 protein. The sample carries approximately 960,000 distinct CDR3 sequences, almost 30% recorded once. This sample was shared with a second study, whose subject was T cells of mothers and their children.

The sequenced sample consisted of blood. The receptors stem from a woman aged 40 to 55 in good health. Each CDR3 is given with its conserved first and last residue. The D gene is left open where the match is weak. The size entry is marked missing in some rows and otherwise reads once, few, many or a size class.

TRBD2,TRBJ2-1,many,TRBV6-2/TRBV6-3,TGTGCCAGCAGTTACCTCGGGACTAGCGGGGGTATGCAGTTCTTC,CASSYLGTSGGMQFF
TRBD2,TRBJ2-3,few,TRBV27,TGTGCCAGCAGTTTAAGACTAGCGGGGGGTACGGTAGATACGCAGTATTTT,CASSLRLAGGTVDTQYF
NA,TRBJ2-7,NA,TRBV5-5,TGTGCCAGCAGATTGTCCGGGACCCCCGGCGAGGAGCAGTACTTC,CASRLSGTPGEEQYF
TRBD2,TRBJ2-5,NA,TRBV2,TGTGCCAGCAGTGAGCGGGAGGGCCCATACAATGAGCAGTACTTC,CASSEREGPYNEQYF
TRBD1,TRBJ2-5,many,TRBV7-2,TGTGCCAGCAGCCCGGACAGGGGGCGGCAAGAGACCCAGTACTTC,CASSPDRGRQETQYF
NA,TRBJ1-1,NA,TRBV20-1,TGCAGTGCTAGAGTCCACGGCAGGAACACTGAAGCTTTCTTT,CSARVHGRNTEAFF
NA,TRBJ1-2,many,TRBV25-1,TGTGCCAGCAGTGACACAAGACATTTGGACTATGGCTACACCTTC,CASSDTRHLDYGYTF
NA,TRBJ2-7,NA,TRBV28,TGTGCCAGCAGTTCCCCCGGCCGGAGCTCCTACGAGCAGTACTTC,CASSSPGRSSYEQYF
TRBD1,TRBJ1-1,many,TRBV7-8,TGTGCCAGCGGGACAGGTTTAAACACTGAAGCTTTCTTT,CASGTGLNTEAFF
NA,TRBJ2-1,NA,TRBV28,TGTGCCAGCAGTTTTGCGTCAGGGTCTACTACAGGGCAGTTCTTC,CASSFASGSTTGQFF
TRBD1,TRBJ1-5,NA,TRBV28,TGTGCCAGCATCGACAGGGACCATAGCAATCAGCCCCAGCATTTT,CASIDRDHSNQPQHF
NA,TRBJ1-1,few,TRBV19,TGTGCCAGTAGTATAGATGGGCTGGGAACGGCTGAAGCTTTCTTT,CASSIDGLGTAEAFF
NA,TRBJ2-3,NA,TRBV11-3,TGTGCCAGCAGCCCCCAGAACACAGATACGCAGTATTTT,CASSPQNTDTQYF
TRBD2,TRBJ2-7,NA,TRBV6-5,TGTGCCAGCAGTTACAGAGGCCGAGCGGGGGGGTTCTACGAGCAGTACTTC,CASSYRGRAGGFYEQYF
TRBD1,TRBJ2-7,many,TRBV7-2,TGTGCCAGCAGCTCCGCTGCCTCGACAGGGATGGGCGAGCAGTACTTC,CASSSAASTGMGEQYF
NA,TRBJ1-3,few,TRBV27,TGTGCCAGCAGTTTAAGACACCGTACTTCCTCTGGAAACACCATATATTTT,CASSLRHRTSSGNTIYF
TRBD1,TRBJ2-3,few,TRBV5-1,TGCGCCAGCAGCACAGGGACAGGGAGAGGCACAGATACGCAGTATTTT,CASSTGTGRGTDTQYF
NA,TRBJ1-2,few,TRBV6-1,TGTGCCAGCACCGACGATCGAGGGGTGGGGGCAGAAGGCTACACCTTC,CASTDDRGVGAEGYTF
TRBD1,TRBJ2-7,many,TRBV30,TGTGCCTGGAGTGGGAGACAGGGCTCCTACGAGCAGTACTTC,CAWSGRQGSYEQYF
NA,TRBJ2-1,few,TRBV20-1,TGCAGTGCTAGACTATCCTATCAGAATGAGCAGTTCTTC,CSARLSYQNEQFF
TRBD1,TRBJ1-2,NA,TRBV2,TGTGCCAGCAGTGACGGTGCAGGGGGAATCGGGGGCTACACCTTC,CASSDGAGGIGGYTF
TRBD2,TRBJ2-3,NA,TRBV28,TGTGCCAGCAGTTTTATAGGACTAGCGGGGAGAGGAGATACGCAGTATTTT,CASSFIGLAGRGDTQYF
NA,TRBJ1-2,few,TRBV20-1,TGCAGTGTCCCGAGACGGGGGGCCAACTATGGCTACACCTTC,CSVPRRGANYGYTF
NA,TRBJ1-5,few,TRBV27,TGTGCCAGCAGTCCGAGGGATTATAGCAATCAGCCCCAGCATTTT,CASSPRDYSNQPQHF
TRBD1,TRBJ1-4,NA,TRBV5-1,TGCGCCAGCAGCAAACGACAGGGGGTTAGTGAAAAACTATTTTTT,CASSKRQGVSEKLFF
TRBD1,TRBJ1-2,NA,TRBV5-1,TGCGCCAGCAGCCCTACAGGGGAAACCCCCTCTGGCTACACCTTC,CASSPTGETPSGYTF
NA,TRBJ2-1,NA,TRBV5-1,TGCGCCAGCAGCTCGATGACAGGAGACCACAATGAGCAGTTCTTC,CASSSMTGDHNEQFF
NA,TRBJ2-5,many,TRBV5-1,TGCGCCAGCAGCTTGGCCGTAACAGGGCAAGAGACCCAGTACTTC,CASSLAVTGQETQYF
NA,TRBJ2-7,many,TRBV20-1,TGCAGTGCTGGCCAGCTTCGTTCCGAGCAGTACTTC,CSAGQLRSEQYF
NA,TRBJ1-1,NA,TRBV20-1,TGCAGTGCTTCCTTTCAGGGATATGGGACTGAAGCTTTCTTT,CSASFQGYGTEAFF
NA,TRBJ1-5,NA,TRBV2,TGTGCCAACAGCGCAGCCCGAGGGGGTCAGCCCCAGCATTTT,CANSAARGGQPQHF
NA,TRBJ1-2,many,TRBV20-1,TGCAGTGCTAGAGGCATAGGCTATGGCTACACCTTC,CSARGIGYGYTF
NA,TRBJ1-1,many,TRBV5-1,TGTGCCAGCAGCTCTGACAGCATGAACACTGAAGCTTTCTTT,CASSSDSMNTEAFF
TRBD2,TRBJ2-3,many,TRBV20-1,TGCAGTGCTACTTTAGCGGGGGGACCAGATACGCAGTATTTT,CSATLAGGPDTQYF
NA,TRBJ2-3,NA,TRBV10-3,TGTGCCATCAGTGAGTCTGGGCTGAGAAACGCAGATACGCAGTATTTT,CAISESGLRNADTQYF
NA,TRBJ1-4,NA,TRBV7-2,TGTGCCAGCAGCTTGGGGCGGTACCTCCCTAATGAAAAACTGTTTTTT,CASSLGRYLPNEKLFF